The clone carrying this T cell receptor (beta chain) has a handful of counts. Its antigen remains unidentified. 5'RACE template switching generated TCR cDNA, adding a universal primer site and UMIs. TCRdb re-derived calls from the 5' RACE reads in MiXCR, one entry per CDR3 protein. The sample includes hundreds of thousands of distinct CDR3 sequences, approximately 19% of them seen just once. These data are taken from a study of T cells after yellow fever vaccination. Study-wide results and caveats: CD4 and CD8 compartments shared a small share of clonotypes, likely from convergent recombination. One caveat is that FACS-sorted repertoires could contain abundant clonotypes contaminating from the bulk population. A faster peak, day 5 versus 15, was reached by the weaker secondary response.

The CDR3 consists of 14 residues. Germline values: CDR1 LGHDT, CDR2 YNNKEL (reference sequence). Trimming stripped 0 bases from V and 8 bases from J, with 13 bases between. The chain is built from TRBV3-1 and TRBJ1-1, with no clear D. Material: PBMCs, obtained before the yellow fever booster vaccination. This clonotype was obtained from a man aged 18 to 35 who received the YFV17D yellow fever vaccine. CDR3 region: CASSQDLEPTEAFF. The DNA of the CDR3 is TGTGCCAGCAGCCAAGATCTCGAACCGACCGAAGCTTTCTTT.